A single sample gave rise to the 8 T cell receptor beta chains below, sequenced in a study of CD8+CD57+ T cells in acquired aplastic anemia. The TCR beta profiling, which covered VDJ combination and CDR3 sequence, was carried out using genomic DNA as the template. Each CDR3 protein is one row after TCRdb ran MiXCR on the reads. Of a few hundred thousand distinct CDR3 sequences detected, roughly 50% appear once; the ten largest clones hold nearly 20%. Sequencing was done on patients that had shown CD8+CD57+ cell expansion by flow cytometry. The sequenced sample consisted of sorted CD4+, CD8+, or CD8+CD57+ T cells (not recorded which) from PBMCs. These receptor sequences come from a human donor with aplastic anemia.

This clonotype was observed many times. The chain combines TRBV2 with TRBJ1-6; TRBD1 matches 7 bases. J gave up 3 bases and V 5 bases, and 7 bases lay outside the gene matches. This CDR3 is 16 amino acids long. CDR1 is SNHLY, CDR2 FYNNEI, per germline. The CDR3 loop is CASSPEGAVYNSPLHF. CDR3 DNA sequence: TGTGCCAGCAGTCCGGAGGGGGCAGTCTATAATTCACCCCTCCACTTT.

This clonotype occurred many times. The genes are TRBV5-4 and TRBJ2-3; maybe TRBD1 (6 bases). Trimming left V 3 bases short and J 2 bases short, with 10 bases between. CDR1 and CDR2 (germline): SGHNT, YYREEE (reference sequence). The CDR3 has 14 amino acids. Here the CDR3 DNA reads TGTGCCAGCAGCTCACAGGGTTTCACAGATACGCAGTATTTT. Residues: CASSSQGFTDTQYF.

There are many counts of this clonotype. This rearrangement joins TRBV12-3 or TRBV12-4 to TRBJ2-1; TRBD2 agrees at 10 bases. V gave up 5 bases and J gave up 0 bases; unmatched junction bases: 1. The CDR3 runs 15 residues. The CDR3 DNA sequence: TGTGCCAGCAGTCGGACTAGCGGCTCCTACAATGAGCAGTTCTTC. It yields the protein CASSRTSGSYNEQFF.

The rearrangement uses TRBV7-9 and TRBJ1-1; the D is unclear. The CDR3 is 12 amino acids. CDR1 and CDR2 from the germline V gene are SEHNR and FQNEAQ (reference sequence). V was cut by 1 base and J by 3 bases, with 3 bases left in between. CDR3 nucleotides: TGTGCCAGCAGCTTAGTCCACACTGAAGCTTTCTTT. It specifies CASSLVHTEAFF.

The chain employs TRBV5-1 and TRBJ2-3, with D hard to call. CDR1 and CDR2 (germline): SGHRS, YFSETQ. Trimming shortened V by 4 bases and J by 2 bases, and 5 bases separated the two germline ends. The CDR3 has 12 residues. The CDR3 spells CASSTFTDTQYF. The CDR3 DNA follows: TGCGCCAGCAGCACGTTCACAGATACGCAGTATTTT.

This clonotype was observed many times. V and J are TRBV9 and TRBJ2-1, with 7 bases that match TRBD1. The CDR3 spans 15 residues. The junction had 8 bases not matched to a gene; V was cut back by 0 bases and J by 8 bases. Germline assignment: CDR1 SGDLS and CDR2 YYNGEE. The CDR3 loop is CASSVGTGPRDEQFF. CDR3 DNA sequence: TGTGCCAGCAGCGTAGGGACAGGTCCGCGCGATGAGCAGTTCTTC.

V is TRBV9 and J is TRBJ2-7; D call uncertain. V was pared by 2 bases and J by 1 base, with 10 bases between. CDR1 SGDLS and CDR2 YYNGEE come from the germline V gene. The CDR3 is 14 residues long. As DNA, the CDR3 is TGTGCCAGCAGCGTCAACACACTATCCTACGAGCAGTACTTC. This sequence encodes CASSVNTLSYEQYF. The whole variable domain, filled in from reference TRBV9 and TRBJ2-7, reads DSGVTQTPKHLITATGQRVTLRCSPRSGDLSVYWYQQSLDQGLQFLIQYYNGEERAKGNILERFSAQQFPDLHSELNLSSLELGDSALYFCASSVNTLSYEQYFGPGTRLTVT.

The chain joins TRBV2 to TRBJ2-7; 8 nucleotides align to TRBD1. The trim removed 8 bases at V and 0 bases at J, leaving 9 bases unmatched. From germline, CDR1 is SNHLY and CDR2 FYNNEI. CDR3 size: 15 residues. This CDR3 reads CASSPVQGDSYEQYF. DNA for the CDR3: TGTGCCAGCTCACCGGTACAGGGGGACTCCTACGAGCAGTACTTC. Combining the CDR3 with reference TRBV2 and TRBJ2-7 gives the whole variable domain EPEVTQTPSHQVTQMGQEVILRCVPISNHLYFYWYRQILGQKVEFLVSFYNNEISEKSEIFDDQFSVERPDGSNFTLKIRSTKLEDSAMYFCASSPVQGDSYEQYFGPGTRLTVT.